Listed below are T cell receptor beta chains from one sample, sequenced in a study of response to subunit inactivated influenza vaccine. TCRdb independently ran MiXCR on the RT-PCR reads; one entry per CDR3 protein. The sample lists more than 450,000 distinct CDR3 sequences, approximately 7.6% seen once, with 10% to 15% in the top ten. The sample consisted of PBMCs from blood, taken around 25 months after vaccination. The receptor set was obtained from a man aged 50 to 69 who received an inactivated influenza vaccine. Both conserved end residues are trimmed from each CDR3. Fields, in order: CDR3 length, J gene, V gene, CDR3 protein.

13 | TRBJ2-7 | TRBV28 | ATIALGGDGYEQY
16 | TRBJ2-3 | TRBV12-3/TRBV12-4 | ASSPWTGDSFSTDTQY
13 | TRBJ2-7 | TRBV7-2 | ASSFSSGMAYEQY
13 | TRBJ1-4 | TRBV15 | ATSRDLNSPDGLF
12 | TRBJ2-1 | TRBV3-1 | ASSHVDRYNEQF
11 | TRBJ2-3 | TRBV7-2 | ASSLGLRDLGY
19 | TRBJ2-5 | TRBV7-3 | ASSLKRIWVMKGPLVETQY
14 | TRBJ2-6 | TRBV3-1 | ASNIHPGAGANVLT
13 | TRBJ1-6 | TRBV20-1 | SASYKGHYNSPLH
13 | TRBJ2-7 | TRBV7-9 | ASSLASGRGNEQY
11 | TRBJ1-2 | TRBV7-2 | ASSRKQGYGYT
11 | TRBJ1-2 | TRBV20-1 | SAVGQGDYGYT
12 | TRBJ1-2 | TRBV9 | ASSVGDRAYGYT
14 | TRBJ2-3 | TRBV9 | ASSVTSGVSTDTQY
14 | TRBJ2-2 | TRBV9 | ASSGQTGPNTGELF
10 | TRBJ2-7 | TRBV5-5 | ASSLYGNEQY
14 | TRBJ1-2 | TRBV12-3/TRBV12-4 | ASSFPLTQPNYGYT
15 | TRBJ1-3 | TRBV7-9 | ASSLATGPFSGNTIY
12 | TRBJ2-3 | TRBV30 | AWSAFRGTDTQY
12 | TRBJ1-5 | TRBV7-2 | ASSLVGDSQPQH
10 | TRBJ1-5 | TRBV12-3/TRBV12-4 | ASSLWFRPQH
13 | TRBJ2-1 | TRBV19 | ASSIADSSYNEQF
16 | TRBJ2-7 | TRBV10-3 | AISESWAGPRRPYEQY
14 | TRBJ2-2 | TRBV24-1 | ATSDSGTGDTGELF